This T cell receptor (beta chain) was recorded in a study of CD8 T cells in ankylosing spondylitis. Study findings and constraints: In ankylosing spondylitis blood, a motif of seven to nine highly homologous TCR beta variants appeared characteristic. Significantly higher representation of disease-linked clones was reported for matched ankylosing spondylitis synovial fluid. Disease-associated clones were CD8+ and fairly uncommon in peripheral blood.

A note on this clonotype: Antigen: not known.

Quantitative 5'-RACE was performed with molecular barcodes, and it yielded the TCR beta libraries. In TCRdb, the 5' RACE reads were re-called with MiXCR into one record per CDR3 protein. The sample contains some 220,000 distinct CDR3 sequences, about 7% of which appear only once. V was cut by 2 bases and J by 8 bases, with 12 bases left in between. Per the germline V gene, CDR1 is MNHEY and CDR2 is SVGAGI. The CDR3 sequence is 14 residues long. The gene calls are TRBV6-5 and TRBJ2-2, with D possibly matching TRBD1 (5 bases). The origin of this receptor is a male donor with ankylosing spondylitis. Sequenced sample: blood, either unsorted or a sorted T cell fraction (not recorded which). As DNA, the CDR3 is TGTGCCAGCAGTTACACCCAGGGTTCGGGGGAGCTGTTTTTT. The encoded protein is CASSYTQGSGELFF.